This T cell receptor beta chain originates from a study of identical twins. Study results and caveats: Memory repertoires lacked the insertion deficit that abundant cord blood beta clonotypes showed. Shared out-of-frame alpha sequences (those common to twins) showed excess low generation probability.

This clonotype was counted a few times. Its antigen is as yet unknown. It was template switching that added a universal primer site, and there were unique molecular identifiers on the cDNA. TCRdb re-derived calls from the 5' RACE reads in MiXCR, one entry per CDR3 protein. Among roughly 350,000 distinct CDR3 sequences listed, approximately 8.7% were seen once. V shed 2 bases and J 6 bases; nucleotides not matched to a gene: 6. The length of the CDR3 is 14 residues. Germline V gene sequence: CDR1 SGHRS, CDR2 YFSETQ. The chain recombines TRBV5-1 with TRBJ1-1; 8 nucleotides align to TRBD1. Sequences were obtained from naive T cells sorted from blood. The source is a woman in her forties or fifties in good health. The CDR3 region is CASSLPGQAPEAFF. As DNA, the CDR3 is TGCGCCAGCAGCTTACCGGGACAGGCCCCTGAAGCTTTCTTT. Full variable domain (remainder filled in from reference TRBV5-1 and TRBJ1-1): KAGVTQTPRYLIKTRGQQVTLSCSPISGHRSVSWYQQTPGQGLQFLFEYFSETQRNKGNFPGRFSGRQFSNSRSEMNVSTLELGDSALYLCASSLPGQAPEAFFGQGTRLTVV.